The TCR beta chain described here comes from a study of siplizumab effects on memory and regulatory T cells. Profiled with immunoSEQ multiplex PCR; TCRdb holds only in-frame clones, not every one. Counted here are about 82,000 clones, about nine tenths occurring once; the ten biggest clones make up 1.5% to 1.7%. Germline CDR1 and CDR2: SGHAT and FQNNGV. The length of the CDR3 is 18 residues. V was cut by 7 bases and J by 3 bases, with 25 bases left in between. The sequence was obtained from a human donor in good health. The sample comprised Tregs sorted from blood. The chain recombines TRBV11-2 with TRBJ1-3; maybe TRBD1 (5 bases). The CDR3 DNA follows: TGTGCCAGCATGGGGCATTCGTTGGCGCGGGGGTATGGAAACACCATATATTTT. Translating it yields CASMGHSLARGYGNTIYF.